What follows are 6 T cell receptor beta chains derived from one specimen sequenced in a study of blood T cell repertoires in COVID-19. Sequencing was performed with immunoSEQ multiplex PCR; in TCRdb, only in-frame clones are kept and a portion is missing. This sample yields over 150,000 clones, of which roughly 80% are seen a single time; 29% belongs to the top ten. The sequenced sample consisted of peripheral blood. These receptors were collected from a woman aged 55-70 years with acute or convalescent COVID-19.

The chain joins TRBV19 to TRBJ2-1; possibly TRBD1 for D (5 bases). Trimming took 7 bases from V and 5 from J, leaving 18 bases between them. The germline V gene has CDR1 LNHDA and CDR2 SQIVND (reference sequence). This CDR3 spans 15 amino acids. The CDR3 coding sequence is TGTGCCAGTACCGCATCAGGGCTCCCCGACAATGAGCAGTTCTTC. It translates to CASTASGLPDNEQFF.

The gene calls are TRBV28 and TRBJ1-1, with 10 nucleotides matching TRBD1. V shed 3 bases, J shed 1 base, and the junction held 5 bases outside the gene matches. Germline V lookup: CDR1 MDHEN, CDR2 SYDVKM. This CDR3 region has 16 residues. This CDR3 is CASSLRGQGTNTEAFF. The DNA for the CDR3 is TGTGCCAGCAGTTTGAGGGGACAGGGGACGAACACTGAAGCTTTCTTT.

Remarks on this clone: One end of the junction fails to match germline, which may point to a read error. The rearrangement links TRBV10-3 to TRBJ2-7, with D maybe TRBD1 (8 bases). In germline, CDR1 is ENHRY, CDR2 SYGVKD. This CDR3 is built from 13 residues. CDR3 sequence (DNA): TGTGCCACCTTTCCCGGACGGGGGGACAGGTCCTTATTC. Its protein product is CATFPGRGDRSLF.

The chain carries TRBV11-2 and TRBJ1-6; D gene ambiguous. The germline gives CDR1 SGHAT, CDR2 FQNNGV. The CDR3 spans 18 residues. V was shortened by 5 bases and J by 2 bases, with 19 bases between the two germline ends. The DNA of the CDR3 is TGTGCCAGCAGCCCCGTAACCCTTAGACAAACCTATAATTCACCCCTCCACTTT. The encoded protein is CASSPVTLRQTYNSPLHF.

The J gene is TRBJ2-1, the V gene TRBV6-5; D is undetermined. The germline gives CDR1 MNHEY, CDR2 SVGAGI. The CDR3 has 11 amino acids. The V gene lost 5 bases and the J gene lost 6 bases, with 5 bases spanning the gap. CDR3 in DNA: TGTGCCAGCAGTCCTTCCAATGAGCAGTTCTTC. Translating gives CASSPSNEQFF.

There are many counts of this clone. The J gene is TRBJ1-6, the V gene TRBV6-5; tentative D call: TRBD1 (5 bases). This CDR3 is 14 amino acids long. Germline V CDR1 and CDR2: MNHEY, SVGAGI. V was trimmed by 6 bases and J by 4 bases, leaving 10 bases between them. DNA of the CDR3: TGTGCCAGCAGCGCAGGGCCGTATAATTCACCCCTCCACTTT. Residues: CASSAGPYNSPLHF.